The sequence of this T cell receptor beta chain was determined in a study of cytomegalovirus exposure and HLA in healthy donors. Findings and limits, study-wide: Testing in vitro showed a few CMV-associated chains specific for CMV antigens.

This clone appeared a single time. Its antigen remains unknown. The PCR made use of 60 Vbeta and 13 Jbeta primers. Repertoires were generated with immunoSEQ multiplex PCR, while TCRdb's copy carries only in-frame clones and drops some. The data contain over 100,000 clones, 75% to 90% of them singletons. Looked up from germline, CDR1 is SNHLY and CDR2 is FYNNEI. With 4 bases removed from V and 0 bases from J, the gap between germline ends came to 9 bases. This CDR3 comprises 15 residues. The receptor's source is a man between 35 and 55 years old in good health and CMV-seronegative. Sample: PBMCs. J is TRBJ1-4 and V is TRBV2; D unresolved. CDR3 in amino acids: CASSVYRATNEKLFF. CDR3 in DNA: TGTGCCAGCAGTGTTTATCGTGCAACTAATGAAAAACTGTTTTTT.